This paragraph reports one TCR beta chain. What it recognizes is unknown. Time point given: pre-sensitization, week 0. Documented treatment: therapeutic diphenylcyclopropenone sensitization with weekly scalp DPC. The data belong to a study of human T cells and chemical hapten exposure. Study-level information: Researchers reported sensitizing a roughly 2 cm by roughly 2 cm upper inner arm skin site with 2% DPC. Application of 0.01% DPC to the upper back was done by patch test, with a reading at 6 days. Notes on the study in general: Expanded TCRs were compared with controls, and the expanded TCRs formed significantly more large CDR3 similarity clusters. No shift was seen in TCRs above 1 in 1000 frequency with DPC sensitization.

This CDR3 has 13 amino acids. Trimming stripped 0 bases from V and 0 bases from J, with 3 bases between. The V gene's germline CDR1 is KGHSH and CDR2 LQKENI. TCRdb re-called the RACE reads with MiXCR, one entry per CDR3 protein. The repertoire consists of 95,000 to 100,000 distinct CDR3 sequences, with 11% occurring once and the leading ten covering around 3.1%. The TCR sequence derives from a woman aged 55-70 years with alopecia areata. Some clones in this sample may be carry-over from other donors' samples. Source: whole blood, taken in connection with sensitization to the hapten diphenylcyclopropenone (DPC). This chain uses TRBV18 with TRBJ2-7; D not certain. The CDR3 spells CASSPPTSYEQYF. The CDR3, as DNA: TGTGCCAGCTCACCACCAACCTCCTACGAGCAGTACTTC.